This TCR beta chain was sequenced in a study of blood T cell repertoires in COVID-19. The method was immunoSEQ multiplex PCR; TCRdb's version includes in-frame clones alone and lacks a portion of them. The sample holds roughly 190,000 clones; roughly 86% are singletons and the top ten take approximately 23%. The material sequenced was PBMCs or T cells enriched from blood (not recorded which). The TCR sequence derives from a woman in her thirties or forties in a cohort exposed to, infected with or recovered from COVID-19 (not recorded which).

CDR3 nucleotides: TGTGCCAGCAGTTTATCGCAGGGTCGCACTGAAGCTTTCTTT. This encodes CASSLSQGRTEAFF. V usage is TRBV27 and J usage is TRBJ1-1, with a weak D call TRBD1 (5 bases). Trimming removed 0 bases at V and 4 bases at J, with 9 bases between. Germline V CDR1 and CDR2: MNHEY, SMNVEV (reference sequence). The CDR3 runs 14 residues.